Below are 23 T cell receptor beta chains sequenced from a single sample in a study of cytomegalovirus exposure and HLA in healthy donors. The study ran its PCR with 60 Vbeta and 13 Jbeta primers. Method: immunoSEQ multiplex PCR; TCRdb's copy keeps in-frame clones and lacks some. Of under 200,000 clones in the sample, about 76% were seen once. Sequencing input: PBMCs. The receptor set was obtained from a woman in her 40s in good health and CMV-seropositive.

The CDR3 DNA reads TGTGCCAGCACCCGACAGGGTTGGAGGACTGAAGCTTTCTTT. It specifies CASTRQGWRTEAFF. The gene calls are TRBV7-2 and TRBJ1-1, with TRBD1 matching over 7 bases. Germline V gives CDR1 SGHTA, CDR2 FQGNSA. V shed 7 bases, J shed 5 bases, and the junction held 10 bases outside the gene matches. The CDR3 loop spans 14 amino acids.

The rearrangement joins TRBV6-5 to TRBJ2-5, with 8 bases lining up with TRBD1. The CDR3 extends over 15 amino acids. After removal of 6 bases from V and 3 bases from J, the junction contained 9 bases not matched to a gene. The germline CDR1 and CDR2 sequences are MNHEY and SVGAGI. DNA for the CDR3: TGTGCCAGCAGCCAAGACAGGGGCATTGAAGAGACCCAGTACTTC. It translates to CASSQDRGIEETQYF.

This rearrangement joins TRBV9 to TRBJ2-7; a weak D match, TRBD1 (6 bases). Germline-derived CDR1 and CDR2 are SGDLS and YYNGEE. This CDR3 spans 16 amino acids. Trimming shortened V by 2 bases and J by 2 bases, and 17 bases separated the two germline ends. Here the CDR3 reads CASSVSPGARTYEQYF. The CDR3 DNA is TGTGCCAGCAGCGTCTCCCCAGGGGCCCGCACCTACGAGCAGTACTTC.

This chain joins TRBV11-3 and TRBJ2-3, with 7 bases lining up with TRBD1. This CDR3 has 15 residues. Germline V gene data show CDR1 as SGHNT and CDR2 as YENEEA. V trimming: 4 bases; J trimming: 4 bases; junction bases outside the gene matches: 8. Written as DNA, the CDR3 is TGTGCCAGCAGCTCAGAGGGGGCAGTGGCAGATACGCAGTATTTT. Residues: CASSSEGAVADTQYF.

The chain joins TRBV6-5 to TRBJ1-2, with D possibly TRBD1 on 6 matching bases. In germline, CDR1 is MNHEY, CDR2 SVGAGI. Trimming removed 6 bases from V and 4 bases from J, with 15 bases in between. The CDR3 sequence is 14 residues long. Here the CDR3 reads CASSVGQLGYGYTF. The CDR3 bases are TGTGCCAGCAGCGTTGGACAGCTGGGCTATGGCTACACCTTC.

This chain uses TRBV19 with TRBJ1-1, with 8 bases that match TRBD1. Germline lookup yields CDR1 LNHDA and CDR2 SQIVND (reference sequence). The CDR3 runs 15 residues. The V gene end was trimmed by 3 bases and the J gene end by 1 base; junction bases not matched to a gene: 4. CDR3 nucleotide sequence: TGTGCCAGTAGTATTTTTGGACAGGGGAACACTGAAGCTTTCTTT. It translates to CASSIFGQGNTEAFF.

J is TRBJ1-5 and V is TRBV11-2, with D perhaps TRBD1 (5 bases). The CDR3 is 14 residues long. Germline-derived CDR1 and CDR2 are SGHAT and FQNNGV. V was clipped by 3 bases and J by 2 bases, with 8 bases between them. This chain's CDR3 is CASSLRDRNQPQHF. Here the CDR3 DNA reads TGTGCCAGCAGCTTGCGGGACCGCAATCAGCCCCAGCATTTT. The full variable domain, with the rest looked up from reference TRBV11-2 and TRBJ1-5, is EAGVAQSPRYKIIEKRQSVAFWCNPISGHATLYWYQQILGQGPKLLIQFQNNGVVDDSQLPKDRFSAERLKGVDSTLKIQPAKLEDSAVYLCASSLRDRNQPQHFGDGTRLSIL.

The rearrangement links TRBV28 to TRBJ2-1, with 11 nucleotides matching TRBD2. The CDR3 consists of 16 residues. CDR1 is MDHEN, CDR2 SYDVKM, per germline. Trimming removed 6 bases from V and 7 bases from J; junction bases left unmatched: 11. DNA for the CDR3: TGTGCCAGCAGAATAGGGTTAAGACTAGCGGGGAATGAGCAGTTCTTC. Protein product: CASRIGLRLAGNEQFF.

The chain couples TRBV2 to TRBJ2-5; 7 nucleotides align to TRBD2. The CDR3 is 16 amino acids. Losses at the gene ends were 8 bases for V and 3 bases for J; bases not matched to a gene: 15. Per the germline V gene, CDR1 is SNHLY and CDR2 is FYNNEI. The CDR3: CASPTGLRGGEETQYF. The CDR3 coding sequence is TGTGCCAGCCCGACGGGTTTAAGGGGAGGGGAAGAGACCCAGTACTTC.

Only a few counts were recorded for this clone. The same CDR3 also results from other DNA sequences found in this sample. The gene calls are TRBV7-8 and TRBJ2-2, with 9 nucleotides matching TRBD1. This CDR3 region has 16 residues. The V and J ends lost 1 base and 4 bases, in that order; junction bases with no gene match: 4. The V gene's germline CDR1 is SGHVS and CDR2 FQNEAQ. The CDR3 DNA follows: TGTGCCAGCAGCTTAGTGGAGACAGGGGGCACCGGGGAGCTGTTTTTT. Its translation: CASSLVETGGTGELFF.

The chain couples TRBV4-1 to TRBJ2-4; D unresolved. V was shortened by 0 bases and J by 2 bases, with 17 bases between the two germline ends. Germline V gene sequence: CDR1 MGHRA, CDR2 YSYEKL. The CDR3 extends over 18 amino acids. The chain's CDR3 is CASSQDSPLMASKNIQYF. CDR3 DNA sequence: TGCGCCAGCAGCCAAGATTCCCCTCTTATGGCCTCCAAAAACATTCAGTACTTC.

This clone occurred once. The chain joins TRBV30 to TRBJ2-7; D not certain. CDR1 and CDR2 from the germline V gene are GTSNPN and SVGIG (reference sequence). The CDR3 totals 11 residues. The V end was cut by 2 bases, the J end by 6 bases, with 8 bases between. This chain's CDR3 is CAWSSGREQYF. The CDR3 region has the DNA TGTGCCTGGAGTTCAGGTCGCGAGCAGTACTTC.

This clone was found once. The chain is built from TRBV10-2 and TRBJ2-3; D possibly corresponds to TRBD2 (7 bases). Germline-derived CDR1 and CDR2 are WSHSY and SAAADI. Between the trimmed V and J ends, which lost 6 bases and 1 base, there was a span of 20 bases. This CDR3 contains 17 residues. CDR3 nucleotides: TGCGCCAGCAGGAGGGGGGGAGGGCCGCGAGGCACAGATACGCAGTATTTT. Translating gives CASRRGGGPRGTDTQYF.

The chain is built from TRBV4-1 and TRBJ1-2; a possible D gene is TRBD1 (5 bases). Per the germline V gene, CDR1 is MGHRA and CDR2 is YSYEKL. Trimming pared 0 bases from V and 3 bases from J, leaving 11 bases between. The CDR3 loop spans 15 amino acids. DNA for the CDR3: TGCGCCAGCAGCCAAGAGTCTAACAGGCACTATGGCTACACCTTC. It encodes CASSQESNRHYGYTF.

The chain combines TRBV29-1 with TRBJ2-1, with 7 positions matching TRBD2. This CDR3 contains 13 residues. Germline assignment: CDR1 SQVTM and CDR2 ANQGSEA. The ends lost 3 bases at V and 7 bases at J; junction bases unmatched: 6. CDR3 sequence reads: CSVEGGRANEQFF. In nucleotides, the CDR3 is TGCAGCGTTGAGGGCGGGAGAGCAAATGAGCAGTTCTTC.

The chain links TRBV19 to TRBJ1-5; 10 nucleotides match TRBD1. This CDR3 is built from 15 residues. Germline V CDR1 and CDR2: LNHDA, SQIVND (reference sequence). With 6 bases clipped from V and 0 bases from J, the junction kept 2 bases outside the gene matches. CDR3 sequence reads: CASRGQGSSNQPQHF. The CDR3 region has the DNA TGTGCCAGTAGGGGACAGGGGAGTAGCAATCAGCCCCAGCATTTT.

This rearrangement joins TRBV14 to TRBJ2-1; 9 bases align to TRBD1. Looked up from germline, CDR1 is SGHDN and CDR2 is FVKESK. This CDR3 is 15 amino acids long. The V and J ends lost 4 bases and 2 bases, in that order; junction bases with no gene match: 3. In DNA form, the CDR3 reads TGTGCCAGCAGCCCTTGGACAGGGGCCTACAATGAGCAGTTCTTC. This encodes CASSPWTGAYNEQFF.

The V call is TRBV6-4, the J call TRBJ2-1; 9 positions agree with TRBD2. The CDR3 extends over 14 amino acids. V shed 8 bases, J shed 3 bases, and the junction held 5 bases outside the gene matches. CDR1 MRHNA and CDR2 SNTAGT come from the germline V gene. The CDR3 nucleotides are TGTGCCAGCGCTCGGACTAGCGACTACAATGAGCAGTTCTTC. Translation: CASARTSDYNEQFF.

The chain couples TRBV19 to TRBJ2-1, with 15 bases that match TRBD2. The length of the CDR3 is 17 residues. Germline V CDR1 and CDR2: LNHDA, SQIVND (reference sequence). With 6 bases clipped from V and 7 bases from J, the junction kept 10 bases outside the gene matches. Here the CDR3 DNA reads TGTGCCAGTAGCGTCCCGGGACTAGCGGGGGGAGGGAATGAGCAGTTCTTC. Translation: CASSVPGLAGGGNEQFF.

The chain has TRBV5-1 and TRBJ2-1, with 10 bases aligning to TRBD2. The junction had 9 bases not matched to a gene; V was cut back by 4 bases and J by 5 bases. CDR3 length: 16 residues. Germline loops: CDR1 SGHRS, CDR2 YFSETQ. CDR3 residues: CASSGGVAGGNNEQFF. CDR3 nucleotide sequence: TGCGCCAGCAGCGGGGGCGTAGCGGGAGGTAACAATGAGCAGTTCTTC.

J is TRBJ1-6 and V is TRBV4-1, with D perhaps TRBD1 (6 bases). This CDR3 region has 16 residues. Germline CDR1 is MGHRA and CDR2 is YSYEKL. The V and J ends lost 0 bases and 14 bases respectively, with 20 bases between them. CDR3 protein: CASSQDQQGSIRALHF. The CDR3 bases are TGCGCCAGCAGCCAAGATCAACAGGGATCCATCCGAGCCCTCCACTTT.

The chain couples TRBV1 to TRBJ2-3; the D segment call TRBD2 is taken from the table without a DNA check. TRBV1 is reported as a pseudogene. The CDR3 contains 16 residues. The CDR3 bases are TGCACCAGCAGCCACGGACTAGCGGGAGAGACAGATACGCAGTATTTT. The encoded protein is CTSSHGLAGETDTQYF.

The CDR3, as DNA: TGTGCCAGCAGCCGGACTAGGGATCGGGGTGATACGCAGTATTTT. Protein sequence: CASSRTRDRGDTQYF. This rearrangement joins TRBV6-5 to TRBJ2-3; 7 bases map to TRBD2. CDR1 and CDR2 from the germline V gene are MNHEY and SVGAGI. V dropped 6 bases and J dropped 6; count of bases not matched to a gene: 12. The CDR3 loop spans 15 amino acids.